This T cell receptor beta chain is drawn from a study of blood T cell repertoires in COVID-19. Per the authors' pipeline: Estimation of nucleated cell counts relied on the amplification of reference gene primers. Sequenced by immunoSEQ multiplex PCR; TCRdb stores in-frame clones only, minus some. The V and J calls and clone size were taken over from that table, and D and trimming were inferred from the DNA. The sample holds 400,000 to 550,000 clones, roughly 90% seen once. The CDR3 consists of 13 residues. V shed 7 bases and J 3 bases; nucleotides not matched to a gene: 5. Germline CDR1 and CDR2: SNHLY and FYNNEI.

This chain links TRBV2 with TRBJ2-5; 7 nucleotides agree with TRBD1. Sequencing used peripheral blood. The source is a woman aged 25 to 39 with acute or convalescent COVID-19. The CDR3 DNA sequence: TGTGCCAGCACGAAAGACAGGGAAGAGACCCAGTACTTC. Translation gives CASTKDREETQYF. The complete variable domain, with remaining parts taken from reference TRBV2 and TRBJ2-5, reads EPEVTQTPSHQVTQMGQEVILRCVPISNHLYFYWYRQILGQKVEFLVSFYNNEISEKSEIFDDQFSVERPDGSNFTLKIRSTKLEDSAMYFCASTKDREETQYFGPGTRLLVL.